This paragraph reports one T cell receptor beta chain. Its target is unknown. The observed sequence ends 3 residues before the CDR3 terminus, with the missing tail filled in from the germline J gene. The sample belongs to a study of T cells in women clearing cervical HPV infection. The study, taken as a whole, reports: Repertoire richness, not evenness, was significantly elevated in CIN3+ cases versus controls. Richness plus V gene abundances separated cases from controls with AUC 0.65 to 0.85.

Trimming stripped 4 bases from V and 3 bases from J, with 7 bases between. This CDR3 is 13 amino acids long. CDR1 is SGHTA and CDR2 is FQGNSA in the germline V gene. TCRdb keeps only in-frame clones here, not all; method: immunoSEQ multiplex PCR. This sample's table has some 28,000 clones. The chain recombines TRBV7-2 with TRBJ2-1, with D uncertain. The sequence derives from a woman aged 18 to 75 with a cervical HPV16 infection that either progressed to CIN3+ or cleared (not recorded which). The sequenced material came from blood buffy coat. The CDR3 spells CASSYSYYNEQFF. CDR3 bases read: TGTGCCAGCAGCTACTCCTACTACAATGAG. Full variable domain (outside the CDR3, taken from reference TRBV7-2 and TRBJ2-1): GAGVSQSPSNKVTEKGKDVELRCDPISGHTALYWYRQSLGQGLEFLIYFQGNSAPDKSGLPSDRFSAERTGGSVSTLTIQRTQQEDSAVYLCASSYSYYNEQFFGPGTRLTVL.